This TCR beta chain came from a study of molecular identifiers for immune sequencing clone quantification. The authors sorted naive CD8 T cells as CD8+CD4-CCR7+CD45RA+. Study conclusions and caveats: A shared barcode on identical TCR molecules could lead to underestimated sizes for highly expanded clones.

The table lists this clonotype with a few counts. Its target is not known. TCRdb re-analysed the PCR reads in MiXCR, keeping a single row per CDR3 protein. Of under 600,000 distinct CDR3 sequences in the sample, about 21% were seen once. CDR1 MDHEN and CDR2 SYDVKM come from the germline V gene. The germline V and J ends were trimmed by 2 bases and 2 bases, with 12 bases remaining between them. CDR3 length equals 16 residues. The TCR was taken from a human donor in good health. Some libraries in this study had Jurkat cell RNA spiked in. The genes are TRBV28 and TRBJ2-2; D is perhaps TRBD1 (5 bases). The sequenced material came from naive CD8+ T cells from blood, with Jurkat cell RNA spiked in. Stated subset: FACS-sorted CD8+CD4-CCR7+CD45RA+ naive T cells. The CDR3 here is CASSLPGRDNTGELFF. CDR3 nucleotides: TGTGCCAGCAGTTTACCAGGCAGGGATAACACCGGGGAGCTGTTTTTT.